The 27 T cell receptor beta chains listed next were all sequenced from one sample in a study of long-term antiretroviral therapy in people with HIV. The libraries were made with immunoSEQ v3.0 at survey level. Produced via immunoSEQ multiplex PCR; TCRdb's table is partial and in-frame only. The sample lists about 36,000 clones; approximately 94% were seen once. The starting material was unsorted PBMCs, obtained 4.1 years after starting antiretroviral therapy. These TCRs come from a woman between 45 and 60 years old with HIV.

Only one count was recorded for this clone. DNA for the CDR3: TGTGCCAGCAGCCTGGAGGGACGTGGTGATACTGAAGCTTTCTTT. Translation gives CASSLEGRGDTEAFF. This chain connects TRBV5-4 to TRBJ1-1; D is perhaps TRBD1 (5 bases). V dropped 4 bases and J dropped 5 bases, with 18 bases sitting between them. The CDR3 runs 15 residues. Germline CDR1 SGHNT, CDR2 YYREEE (reference sequence).

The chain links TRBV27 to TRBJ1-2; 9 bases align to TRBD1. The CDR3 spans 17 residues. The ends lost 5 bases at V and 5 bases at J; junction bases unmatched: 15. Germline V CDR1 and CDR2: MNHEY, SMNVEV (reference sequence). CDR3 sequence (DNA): TGTGCCAGCAGTCCTGGGACAGGGACGGGGAATAGGTATGGCTACACCTTC. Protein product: CASSPGTGTGNRYGYTF.

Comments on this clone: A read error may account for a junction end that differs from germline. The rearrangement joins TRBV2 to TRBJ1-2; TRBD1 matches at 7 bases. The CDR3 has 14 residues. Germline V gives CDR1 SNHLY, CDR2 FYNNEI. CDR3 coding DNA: TGTGCCAGCCGTGACAGGGTCGCTGCGGGAGGCTACACCTTC. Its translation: CASRDRVAAGGYTF.

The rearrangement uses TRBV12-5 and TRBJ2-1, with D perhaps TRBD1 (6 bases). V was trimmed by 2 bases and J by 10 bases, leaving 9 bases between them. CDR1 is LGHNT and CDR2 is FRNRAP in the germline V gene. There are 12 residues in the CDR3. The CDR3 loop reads CASGLNRAEQFF. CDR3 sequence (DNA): TGTGCTAGTGGTTTGAACAGGGCCGAGCAGTTCTTC.

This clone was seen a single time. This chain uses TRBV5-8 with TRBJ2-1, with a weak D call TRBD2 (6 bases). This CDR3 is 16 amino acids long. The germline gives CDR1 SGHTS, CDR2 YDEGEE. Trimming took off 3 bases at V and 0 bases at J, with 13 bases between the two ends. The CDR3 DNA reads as TGTGCCAGCAGCTCTGGTTTCGGGGGCTCCTACAATGAGCAGTTCTTC. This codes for CASSSGFGGSYNEQFF.

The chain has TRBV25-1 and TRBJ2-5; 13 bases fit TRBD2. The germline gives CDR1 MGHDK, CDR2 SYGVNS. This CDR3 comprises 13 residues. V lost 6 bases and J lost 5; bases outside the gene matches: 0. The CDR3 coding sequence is TGTGCCAGCAGGACTAGCGGGGGGGAGACCCAGTACTTC. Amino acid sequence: CASRTSGGETQYF.

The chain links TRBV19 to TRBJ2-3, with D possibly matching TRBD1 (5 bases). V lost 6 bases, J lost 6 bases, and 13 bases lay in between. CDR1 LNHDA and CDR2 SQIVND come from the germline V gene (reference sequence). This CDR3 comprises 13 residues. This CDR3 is CASRSLAGDTQYF. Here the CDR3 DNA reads TGTGCCAGTAGGAGCCTCGCAGGGGATACGCAGTATTTT.

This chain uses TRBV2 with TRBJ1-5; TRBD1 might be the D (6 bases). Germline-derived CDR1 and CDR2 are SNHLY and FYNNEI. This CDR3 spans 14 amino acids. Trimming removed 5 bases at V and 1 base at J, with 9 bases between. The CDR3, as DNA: TGTGCCAGCAGTCTCGGACAGAGCAATCAGCCCCAGCATTTT. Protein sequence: CASSLGQSNQPQHF.

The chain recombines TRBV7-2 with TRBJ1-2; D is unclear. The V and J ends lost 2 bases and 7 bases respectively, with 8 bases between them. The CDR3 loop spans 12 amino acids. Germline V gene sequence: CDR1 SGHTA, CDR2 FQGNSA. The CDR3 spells CASSLNWGGYTF. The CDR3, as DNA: TGTGCCAGCAGCTTAAACTGGGGTGGCTACACCTTC. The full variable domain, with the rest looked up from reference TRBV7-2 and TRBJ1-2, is GAGVSQSPSNKVTEKGKDVELRCDPISGHTALYWYRQSLGQGLEFLIYFQGNSAPDKSGLPSDRFSAERTGGSVSTLTIQRTQQEDSAVYLCASSLNWGGYTFGSGTRLTVV.

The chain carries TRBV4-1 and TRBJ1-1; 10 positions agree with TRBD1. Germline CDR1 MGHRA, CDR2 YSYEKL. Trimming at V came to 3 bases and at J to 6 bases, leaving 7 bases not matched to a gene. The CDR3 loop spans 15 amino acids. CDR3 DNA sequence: TGCGCCAGCAGCCAGACAGGGGGCTCGGGAGCTGAAGCTTTCTTT. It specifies CASSQTGGSGAEAFF.

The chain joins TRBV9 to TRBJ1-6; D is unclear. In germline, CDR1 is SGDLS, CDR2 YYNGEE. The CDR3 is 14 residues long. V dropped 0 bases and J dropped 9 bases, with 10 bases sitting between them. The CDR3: CASSVDERGSPLHF. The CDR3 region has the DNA TGTGCCAGCAGCGTAGACGAGCGAGGTTCACCCCTCCACTTT.

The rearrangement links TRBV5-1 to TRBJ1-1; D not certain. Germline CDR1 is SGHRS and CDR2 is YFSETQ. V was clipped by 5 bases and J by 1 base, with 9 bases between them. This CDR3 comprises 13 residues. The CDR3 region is CASRSQQNTEAFF. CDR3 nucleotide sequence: TGCGCCAGCAGGTCGCAGCAGAACACTGAAGCTTTCTTT.

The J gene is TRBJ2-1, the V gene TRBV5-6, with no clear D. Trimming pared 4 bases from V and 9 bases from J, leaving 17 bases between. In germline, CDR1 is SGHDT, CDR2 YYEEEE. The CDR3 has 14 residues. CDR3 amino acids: CASSAELSAPEQFF. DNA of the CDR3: TGTGCCAGCAGCGCGGAACTATCCGCCCCTGAGCAGTTCTTC.

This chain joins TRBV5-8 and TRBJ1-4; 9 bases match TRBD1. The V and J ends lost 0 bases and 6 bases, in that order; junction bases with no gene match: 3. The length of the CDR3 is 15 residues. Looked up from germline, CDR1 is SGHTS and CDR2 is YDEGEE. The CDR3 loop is CASSLGDRADEKLFF. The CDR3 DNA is TGTGCCAGCAGCTTGGGGGACAGGGCGGATGAAAAACTGTTTTTT.

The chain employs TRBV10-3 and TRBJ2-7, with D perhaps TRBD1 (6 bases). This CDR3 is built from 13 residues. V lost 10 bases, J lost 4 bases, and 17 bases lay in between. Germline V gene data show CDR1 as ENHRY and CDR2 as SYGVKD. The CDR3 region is CATTQIQGYEQYF. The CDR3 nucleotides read TGTGCCACAACACAAATACAGGGATACGAGCAGTACTTC.

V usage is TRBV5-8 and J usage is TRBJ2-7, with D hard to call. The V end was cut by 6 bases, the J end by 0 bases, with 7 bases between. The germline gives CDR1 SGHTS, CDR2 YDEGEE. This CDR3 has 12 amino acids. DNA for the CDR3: TGTGCCAGCACAAAAAGCTCCTACGAGCAGTACTTC. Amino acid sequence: CASTKSSYEQYF.

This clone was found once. Here the CDR3 reads CASSLVGGRDTYEQYF. The CDR3 DNA follows: TGTGCCAGCAGCTTAGTTGGGGGGAGGGACACGTACGAGCAGTACTTC. The rearrangement uses TRBV11-2 and TRBJ2-7; D perhaps matches TRBD2 (7 bases). Deletions cut 1 base from V and 4 bases from J, with 17 bases between. There are 16 residues in the CDR3. Germline CDR1 and CDR2: SGHAT and FQNNGV.

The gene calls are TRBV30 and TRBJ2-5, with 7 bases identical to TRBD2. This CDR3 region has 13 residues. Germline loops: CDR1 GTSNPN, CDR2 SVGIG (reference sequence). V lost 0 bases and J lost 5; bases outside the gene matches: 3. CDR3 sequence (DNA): TGTGCCTGGAGTGTACATAGCGGGGAGACCCAGTACTTC. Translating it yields CAWSVHSGETQYF.

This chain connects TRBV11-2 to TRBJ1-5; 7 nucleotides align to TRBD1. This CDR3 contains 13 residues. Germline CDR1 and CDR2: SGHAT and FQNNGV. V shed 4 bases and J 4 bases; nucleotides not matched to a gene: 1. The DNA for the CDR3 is TGTGCCAGCAGCTGGACAGGAAATCAGCCCCAGCATTTT. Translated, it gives CASSWTGNQPQHF. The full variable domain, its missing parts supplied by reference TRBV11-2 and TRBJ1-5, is EAGVAQSPRYKIIEKRQSVAFWCNPISGHATLYWYQQILGQGPKLLIQFQNNGVVDDSQLPKDRFSAERLKGVDSTLKIQPAKLEDSAVYLCASSWTGNQPQHFGDGTRLSIL.

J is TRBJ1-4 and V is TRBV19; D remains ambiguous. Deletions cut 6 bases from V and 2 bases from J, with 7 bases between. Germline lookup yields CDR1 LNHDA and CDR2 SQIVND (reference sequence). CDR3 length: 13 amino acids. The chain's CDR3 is CASRGYTNEKLFF. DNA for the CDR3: TGTGCCAGTAGGGGATACACTAATGAAAAACTGTTTTTT.

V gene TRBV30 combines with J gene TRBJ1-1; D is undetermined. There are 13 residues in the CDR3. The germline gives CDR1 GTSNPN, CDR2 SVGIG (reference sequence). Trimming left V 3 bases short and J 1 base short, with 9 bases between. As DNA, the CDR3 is TGTGCCTGGAGAGGACGGGCGAACACTGAAGCTTTCTTT. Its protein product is CAWRGRANTEAFF.

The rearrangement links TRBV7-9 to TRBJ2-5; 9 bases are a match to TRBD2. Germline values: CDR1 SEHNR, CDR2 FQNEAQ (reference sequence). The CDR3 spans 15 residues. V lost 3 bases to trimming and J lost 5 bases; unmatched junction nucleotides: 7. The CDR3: CASSFGAGGPETQYF. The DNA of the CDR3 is TGTGCCAGCAGCTTCGGCGCGGGGGGGCCGGAGACCCAGTACTTC.

DNA of the CDR3: TGTGCCTGGAGTGTGACCCAGGCCGGGGAGCTGTTTTTT. Protein: CAWSVTQAGELFF. This chain uses TRBV30 with TRBJ2-2, with unresolved D. V shed 0 bases and J shed 6 bases, with 8 bases lying between them. Per germline, CDR1 GTSNPN and CDR2 SVGIG (reference sequence). The CDR3 loop spans 13 amino acids. Together with reference TRBV30 and TRBJ2-2, the CDR3 gives the full variable domain: SQTIHQWPATLVQPVGSPLSLECTVEGTSNPNLYWYRQAAGRGLQLLFYSVGIGQISSEVPQNLSASRPQDRQFILSSKKLLLSDSGFYLCAWSVTQAGELFFGEGSRLTVL.

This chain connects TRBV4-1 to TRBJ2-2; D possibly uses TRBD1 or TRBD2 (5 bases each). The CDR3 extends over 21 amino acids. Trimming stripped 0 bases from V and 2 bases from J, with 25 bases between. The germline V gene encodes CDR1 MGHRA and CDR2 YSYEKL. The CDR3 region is CASSQDRTIGAGALNTGELFF. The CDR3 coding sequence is TGCGCCAGCAGCCAAGATAGAACGATCGGGGCTGGGGCCCTAAACACCGGGGAGCTGTTTTTT.

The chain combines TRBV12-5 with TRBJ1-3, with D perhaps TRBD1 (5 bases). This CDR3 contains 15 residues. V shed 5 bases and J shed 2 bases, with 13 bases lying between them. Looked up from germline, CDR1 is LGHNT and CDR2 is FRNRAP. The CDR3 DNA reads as TGTGCTAGTGGTGCCCCCGAAGGGGCTGGAAACACCATATATTTT. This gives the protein CASGAPEGAGNTIYF.

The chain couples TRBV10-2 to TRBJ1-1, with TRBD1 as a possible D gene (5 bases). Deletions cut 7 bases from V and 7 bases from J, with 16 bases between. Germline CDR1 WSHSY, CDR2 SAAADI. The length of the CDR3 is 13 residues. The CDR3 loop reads CASIQGRDGEAFF. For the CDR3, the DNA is TGCGCCAGCATTCAGGGCCGGGACGGTGAAGCTTTCTTT.

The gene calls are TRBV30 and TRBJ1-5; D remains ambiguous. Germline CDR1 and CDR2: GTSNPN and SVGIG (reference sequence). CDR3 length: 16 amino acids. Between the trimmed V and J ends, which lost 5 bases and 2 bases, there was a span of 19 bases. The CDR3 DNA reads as TGTGCCTGGCCTTCTCCTAGTGGCAGTGGCAATCAGCCCCAGCATTTT. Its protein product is CAWPSPSGSGNQPQHF.